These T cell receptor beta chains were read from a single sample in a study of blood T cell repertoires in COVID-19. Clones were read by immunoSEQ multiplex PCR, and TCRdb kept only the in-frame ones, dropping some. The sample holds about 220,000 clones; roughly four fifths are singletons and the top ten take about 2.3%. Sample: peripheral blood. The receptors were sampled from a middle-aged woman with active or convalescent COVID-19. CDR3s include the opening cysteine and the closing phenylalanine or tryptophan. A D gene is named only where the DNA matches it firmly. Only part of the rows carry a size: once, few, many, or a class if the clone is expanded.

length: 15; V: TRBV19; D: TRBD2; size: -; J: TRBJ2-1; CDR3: CASSVRGSSYNEQFF; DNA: TGTGCCAGTAGTGTGCGGGGGAGCTCCTACAATGAGCAGTTCTTC
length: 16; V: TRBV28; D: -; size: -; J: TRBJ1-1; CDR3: CASSLLTGGGTTEAFF; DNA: TGTGCCAGCAGTTTACTGACCGGCGGAGGGACCACTGAAGCTTTCTTT
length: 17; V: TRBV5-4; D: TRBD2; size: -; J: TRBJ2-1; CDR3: CASSLELRMTSGVVQFF; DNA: TGTGCCAGCAGCTTGGAACTACGGATGACTAGCGGGGTAGTTCAGTTCTTC
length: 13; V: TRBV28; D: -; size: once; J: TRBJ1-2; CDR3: CASTLTENYGYTF; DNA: TGTGCCAGCACCTTGACAGAAAACTATGGCTACACCTTC
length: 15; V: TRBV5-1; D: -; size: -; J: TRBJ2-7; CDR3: CASSLDPGTGYEQYF; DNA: TGCGCCAGCAGCTTGGACCCTGGCACGGGCTACGAGCAGTACTTC
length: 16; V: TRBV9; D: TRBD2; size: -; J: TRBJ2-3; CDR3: CASSPRLAGGSPAQYF; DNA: TGTGCCAGCAGCCCTCGACTAGCGGGGGGGTCTCCGGCGCAGTATTTT
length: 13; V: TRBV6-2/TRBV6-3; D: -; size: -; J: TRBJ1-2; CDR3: CASSWQGRSGYTF; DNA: TGTGCCAGCAGTTGGCAGGGGAGAAGTGGCTACACCTTC
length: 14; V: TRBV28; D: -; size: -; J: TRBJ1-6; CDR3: CASTPWGRGSPLHF; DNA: TGTGCCAGCACCCCTTGGGGAAGGGGTTCACCCCTCCACTTT
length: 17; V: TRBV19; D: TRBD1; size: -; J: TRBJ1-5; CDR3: CASSGNLFARGWQPQHF; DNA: TGTGCCAGTAGCGGTAACCTTTTTGCCAGGGGGTGGCAGCCCCAGCATTTT
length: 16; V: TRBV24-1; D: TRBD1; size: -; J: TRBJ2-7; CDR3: CATSDGPPGGTYEQYF; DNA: TGTGCCACCAGTGATGGGCCACCAGGGGGCACTTACGAGCAGTACTTC
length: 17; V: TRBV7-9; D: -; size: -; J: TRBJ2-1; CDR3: CASSLVFETLRRNEQFF; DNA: TGTGCCAGCAGCTTAGTATTCGAGACCCTGCGGCGCAATGAGCAGTTCTTC
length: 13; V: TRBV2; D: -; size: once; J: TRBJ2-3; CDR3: CASRDSGTDTQYF; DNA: TGTGCCAGCAGGGACAGTGGGACAGATACGCAGTATTTT
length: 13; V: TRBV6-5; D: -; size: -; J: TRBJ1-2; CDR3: CASRLGQGYGYTF; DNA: TGTGCCAGCAGACTTGGACAAGGCTATGGCTACACCTTC
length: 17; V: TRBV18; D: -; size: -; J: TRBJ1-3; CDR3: CASSPTVQGSPGNTIYF; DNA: TGTGCCAGCTCCCCGACGGTGCAGGGTTCTCCAGGAAACACCATATATTTT
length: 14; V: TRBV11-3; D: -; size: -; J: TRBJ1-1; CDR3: CASSLDAGNTEAFF; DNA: TGTGCCAGCAGCTTAGATGCGGGGAACACTGAAGCTTTCTTT
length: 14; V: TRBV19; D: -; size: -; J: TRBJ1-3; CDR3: CASRSDSSGNTIYF; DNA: TGTGCCAGTAGGAGCGACAGCTCTGGAAACACCATATATTTT
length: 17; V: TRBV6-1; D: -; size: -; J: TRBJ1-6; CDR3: CASSEMLRSSYNSPLHF; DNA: TGTGCCAGCAGTGAAATGCTTCGTAGCTCCTATAATTCACCCCTCCACTTT
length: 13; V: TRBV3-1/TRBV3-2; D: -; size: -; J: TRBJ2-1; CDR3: CASSTLIGAGQFF; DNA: TGTGCCAGCAGCACCCTCATAGGGGCAGGGCAGTTCTTC
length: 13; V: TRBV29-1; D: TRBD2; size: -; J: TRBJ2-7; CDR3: CSVPSGNSYEQYF; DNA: TGCAGCGTTCCTAGCGGGAACTCCTACGAGCAGTACTTC
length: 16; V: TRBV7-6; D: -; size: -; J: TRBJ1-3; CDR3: CASSPTTSTSGNTIYF; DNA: TGTGCCAGCAGCCCGACGACATCAACCTCTGGAAACACCATATATTTT
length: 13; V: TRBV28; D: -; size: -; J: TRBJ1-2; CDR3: CAGFGGRRYGYTF; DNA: TGTGCCGGATTCGGGGGGCGGAGGTATGGCTACACCTTC
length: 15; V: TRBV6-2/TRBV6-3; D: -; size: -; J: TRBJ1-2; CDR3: CASSRRQENIYGYTF; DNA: TGTGCCAGCAGTCGCCGACAGGAAAATATCTATGGCTACACCTTC
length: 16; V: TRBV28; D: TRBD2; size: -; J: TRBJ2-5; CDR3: CASRSRAGGGRETQYF; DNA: TGTGCCAGCAGGTCTAGAGCGGGGGGCGGAAGGGAGACCCAGTACTTC
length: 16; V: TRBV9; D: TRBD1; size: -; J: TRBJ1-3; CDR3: CASSSDRGLSGNTIYF; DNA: TGTGCCAGCAGCAGCGACAGGGGTCTCTCTGGAAACACCATATATTTT
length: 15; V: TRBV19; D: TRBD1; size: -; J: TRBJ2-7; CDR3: CASSTNPTGGYEQYF; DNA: TGTGCCAGTAGTACCAACCCGACAGGGGGGTACGAGCAGTACTTC
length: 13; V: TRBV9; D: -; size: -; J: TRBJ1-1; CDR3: CASNGGMNTEAFF; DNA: TGTGCCAGCAATGGGGGGATGAACACTGAAGCTTTCTTT
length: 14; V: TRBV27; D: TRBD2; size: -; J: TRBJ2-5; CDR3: CASGSRGVVETQYF; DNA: TGTGCCAGCGGGTCCCGGGGGGTCGTTGAGACCCAGTACTTC
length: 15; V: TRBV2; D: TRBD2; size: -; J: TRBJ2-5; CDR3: CASSGTSGRTETQYF; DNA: TGTGCCAGCAGTGGGACTAGCGGGAGGACGGAGACCCAGTACTTC
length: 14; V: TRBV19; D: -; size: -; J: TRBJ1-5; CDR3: CASSMGGGHQPQHF; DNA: TGTGCCAGTAGTATGGGCGGGGGCCATCAGCCCCAGCATTTT
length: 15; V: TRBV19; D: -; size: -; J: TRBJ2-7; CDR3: CASSAARTEYYEQYF; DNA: TGTGCCAGTAGTGCGGCAAGGACAGAGTACTACGAGCAGTACTTC
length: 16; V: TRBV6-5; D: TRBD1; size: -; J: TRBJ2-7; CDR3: CASSYPLGTGSYEQYF; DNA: TGTGCCAGCAGTTACCCGTTGGGGACAGGGTCCTACGAGCAGTACTTC